The next 2 T cell receptor beta chains were all read from a single sample in a study of blood T cell repertoires in COVID-19. Libraries were prepared by immunoSEQ multiplex PCR; TCRdb keeps only in-frame clonotypes and omits some of them. The repertoire holds tens of thousands of clones, with about 91% as singletons. The sequenced material came from peripheral blood. The receptors were gathered from a human donor with active COVID-19. The donor label of this sample is uncertain.

Here the CDR3 DNA reads TGTGCCTCCAAGCCGGCAGGGTACAATGAGCAGTTCTTC. This codes for CASKPAGYNEQFF. V usage is TRBV3-1 (or the pseudogene TRBV3-2) and J usage is TRBJ2-1; possible D gene TRBD1, 5 bases. There are 13 residues in the CDR3. Germline CDR1 reads LGHDT; CDR2 reads YNNKEL (reference sequence). V was trimmed by 11 bases and J by 4 bases, leaving 15 bases between them.

The rearrangement uses TRBV5-4 and TRBJ1-6, with 9 bases matching TRBD1. CDR1 is SGHNT and CDR2 is YYREEE in the germline V gene (reference sequence). Losses at the gene ends were 3 bases for V and 4 bases for J; bases not matched to a gene: 2. The CDR3 covers 15 residues. The CDR3 DNA is TGTGCCAGCAGCTATGGACAGGGGTATAATTCACCCCTCCACTTT. Encoded protein: CASSYGQGYNSPLHF.